A single sample is the source of the 32 T cell receptor beta chains below, sequenced in a study of cytomegalovirus exposure and HLA in healthy donors. The assay was immunoSEQ multiplex PCR, and TCRdb's table has in-frame clones only and misses some. The repertoire holds fewer than 200,000 clones, with 85% as singletons. Sequencing was carried out using PBMCs. The receptor source for this set is a man younger than 35 in good health and CMV-seropositive.

The gene calls are TRBV9 and TRBJ1-1, with 7 bases aligning to TRBD1. CDR1 SGDLS and CDR2 YYNGEE come from the germline V gene. The CDR3 has 13 amino acids. V shed 4 bases, J shed 6 bases, and the junction held 6 bases outside the gene matches. CDR3 in DNA: TGTGCCAGCAGCCTCGGACAGGAGGCTGAAGCTTTCTTT. This encodes CASSLGQEAEAFF.

This rearrangement joins TRBV5-1 to TRBJ2-1, with TRBD2 matching over 13 bases. The CDR3 spans 18 residues. Germline V CDR1 and CDR2: SGHRS, YFSETQ. V was clipped by 4 bases and J by 5 bases; unmatched bases: 12. As DNA, the CDR3 is TGCGCCAGCAGCCCGGGACGGACTAGCGGGAGAGGAGACAATGAGCAGTTCTTC. Protein sequence: CASSPGRTSGRGDNEQFF.

The rearrangement uses TRBV6-1 and TRBJ2-1, with D possibly matching TRBD1 (6 bases). The germline V and J ends were trimmed by 4 bases and 2 bases, with 6 bases remaining between them. This CDR3 is built from 13 residues. Germline assignment: CDR1 MNHNS and CDR2 SASEGT. The CDR3, as DNA: TGTGCCAGCAGTGGGGACACCTACAATGAGCAGTTCTTC. Translation: CASSGDTYNEQFF.

CDR3 protein: CASSIGGRSQGYTF. The CDR3 nucleotides are TGTGCCAGTAGTATAGGAGGGCGAAGTCAAGGCTACACCTTC. V gene TRBV19 combines with J gene TRBJ1-2; no firm D call. The CDR3 covers 14 residues. Trimming cost V 1 base and J 8 bases, with 14 bases left between them. CDR1 and CDR2 (germline): LNHDA, SQIVND (reference sequence).

The rearrangement links TRBV27 to TRBJ2-7; 8 nucleotides line up with TRBD1. V was clipped by 3 bases and J by 3 bases; unmatched bases: 4. Germline values: CDR1 MNHEY, CDR2 SMNVEV (reference sequence). The CDR3 is made up of 14 amino acids. The CDR3 protein is CASSFSTGGYEQYF. DNA for the CDR3: TGTGCCAGCAGTTTTAGCACAGGGGGCTACGAGCAGTACTTC.

The J gene is TRBJ2-1, the V gene TRBV28; D might be TRBD2 (6 bases). With 2 bases removed from V and 9 bases from J, the gap between germline ends came to 17 bases. The CDR3 sequence is 15 residues long. Looked up from germline, CDR1 is MDHEN and CDR2 is SYDVKM. The CDR3 DNA reads as TGTGCCAGCAGTTTAGGTGGCGGGACTGGTGGTGAGCAGTTCTTC. Its protein is CASSLGGGTGGEQFF. Based on the CDR3 plus reference TRBV28 and TRBJ2-1, the full variable domain is DVKVTQSSRYLVKRTGEKVFLECVQDMDHENMFWYRQDPGLGLRLIYFSYDVKMKEKGDIPEGYSVSREKKERFSLILESASTNQTSMYLCASSLGGGTGGEQFFGPGTRLTVL.

The J gene is TRBJ2-7, the V gene TRBV30, with TRBD2 identical over 15 bases. V shed 1 base, J shed 5 bases, and the junction held 9 bases outside the gene matches. This CDR3 region has 17 residues. The germline gives CDR1 GTSNPN, CDR2 SVGIG (reference sequence). CDR3 bases: TGTGCCTGGAGTGAAGGACTAGCGGGAGGGCCTATCAACGAGCAGTACTTC. Residues: CAWSEGLAGGPINEQYF.

In this sample, this clone turned up once. The chain uses TRBV29-1 and TRBJ1-1, with D possibly matching TRBD1 (5 bases). CDR1 and CDR2 from the germline V gene are SQVTM and ANQGSEA. The CDR3 contains 13 residues. The V end lost 2 bases, the J end lost 4 bases, and 11 bases lay between the germline ends. CDR3 bases: TGCAGCGTTGAATCCGGAGGGGTCACTGAAGCTTTCTTT. Translated: CSVESGGVTEAFF.

The V call is TRBV6-1, the J call TRBJ2-7, with D perhaps matching TRBD1 (6 bases). The CDR3 covers 13 residues. With 2 bases removed from V and 2 bases from J, the gap between germline ends came to 7 bases. Germline CDR1 and CDR2: MNHNS and SASEGT. DNA for the CDR3: TGTGCCAGCAGTGAATCAGGGGCCTACGAGCAGTACTTC. Residues: CASSESGAYEQYF.

This clone was recorded once. The chain recombines TRBV7-2 with TRBJ2-3; 12 bases align to TRBD2. V lost 5 bases to trimming and J lost 6 bases; unmatched junction nucleotides: 15. This CDR3 is built from 18 residues. The germline gives CDR1 SGHTA, CDR2 FQGNSA. The CDR3 protein is CASSPRALAGGWSDTQYF. The CDR3 coding sequence is TGTGCCAGCAGCCCCAGGGCGCTAGCGGGGGGGTGGAGCGATACGCAGTATTTT.

The chain links TRBV7-9 to TRBJ2-2; 13 nucleotides match TRBD2. V gave up 1 base and J gave up 7 bases; unmatched junction bases: 6. CDR1 is SEHNR and CDR2 is FQNEAQ in the germline V gene (reference sequence). This CDR3 contains 17 residues. The CDR3 region is CASSLELGTSGIGELFF. The CDR3 DNA is TGTGCCAGCAGCTTAGAACTAGGGACTAGCGGGATCGGGGAGCTGTTTTTT.

This chain connects TRBV6-5 to TRBJ1-2; 10 positions agree with TRBD1. Germline CDR1 and CDR2: MNHEY and SVGAGI. V lost 6 bases, J lost 4 bases, and 8 bases stayed unmatched. The CDR3 totals 15 residues. This CDR3 is CASRPQTGGTYGYTF. The CDR3 nucleotides read TGTGCCAGCAGACCTCAGACAGGGGGCACCTATGGCTACACCTTC.

The chain couples TRBV2 to TRBJ1-2, with 8 nucleotides matching TRBD1. The CDR3 is 14 residues long. V was pared by 2 bases and J by 4 bases, with 3 bases of the junction left unmatched. Germline loops: CDR1 SNHLY, CDR2 FYNNEI. The CDR3 DNA is TGTGCCAGCAGTGAACAGGGACAGGCCTATGGCTACACCTTC. Its translation: CASSEQGQAYGYTF. The full variable domain, in which reference TRBV2 and TRBJ1-2 provide the parts outside the CDR3, is EPEVTQTPSHQVTQMGQEVILRCVPISNHLYFYWYRQILGQKVEFLVSFYNNEISEKSEIFDDQFSVERPDGSNFTLKIRSTKLEDSAMYFCASSEQGQAYGYTFGSGTRLTVV.

The J gene is TRBJ1-2, the V gene TRBV14; TRBD1 matches at 7 bases. CDR3 size: 14 residues. CDR1 and CDR2 (germline): SGHDN, FVKESK. J was trimmed by 0 bases and V by 4 bases; bases with no gene match: 2. CDR3 protein: CASSRRGANYGYTF. The CDR3 region has the DNA TGTGCCAGCAGCCGCAGGGGGGCTAACTATGGCTACACCTTC.

This chain links TRBV27 with TRBJ1-4; 7 bases align to TRBD1. V lost 2 bases and J lost 10; bases outside the gene matches: 7. The germline V gene has CDR1 MNHEY and CDR2 SMNVEV (reference sequence). This CDR3 has 14 residues. This chain's CDR3 is CASSLEQGYGKLFF. In DNA form, the CDR3 reads TGTGCCAGCAGTTTAGAACAGGGGTACGGAAAACTGTTTTTT. The full variable domain, its missing parts supplied by reference TRBV27 and TRBJ1-4, is EAQVTQNPRYLITVTGKKLTVTCSQNMNHEYMSWYRQDPGLGLRQIYYSMNVEVTDKGDVPEGYKVSRKEKRNFPLILESPSPNQTSLYFCASSLEQGYGKLFFGSGTQLSVL.

The rearrangement uses TRBV6-5 and TRBJ1-3; D may be TRBD1 (5 bases). This CDR3 region has 14 residues. Germline-derived CDR1 and CDR2 are MNHEY and SVGAGI. Trimming removed 5 bases from V and 2 bases from J, with 10 bases in between. CDR3 DNA: TGTGCCAGCAGTGCCTCGGGGGCTGGAAACACCATATATTTT. This codes for CASSASGAGNTIYF.

This clone was picked up one time. The chain couples TRBV27 to TRBJ1-1; perhaps TRBD1 as D (5 bases). Trimming shortened V by 1 base and J by 4 bases, and 10 bases separated the two germline ends. Germline loops: CDR1 MNHEY, CDR2 SMNVEV (reference sequence). This CDR3 comprises 14 residues. In DNA, the CDR3 is TGTGCCAGCAGTTTATGGCAGGGTGGCACTGAAGCTTTCTTT. Translated: CASSLWQGGTEAFF.

The chain combines TRBV5-1 with TRBJ2-1; 8 bases are a match to TRBD1. Germline CDR1 is SGHRS and CDR2 is YFSETQ. After removal of 3 bases from V and 4 bases from J, the junction contained 9 bases not matched to a gene. The CDR3 has 16 residues. CDR3 protein: CASSSDTGGSYNEQFF. In nucleotides, the CDR3 is TGCGCCAGCAGCTCGGATACAGGGGGTTCTTACAATGAGCAGTTCTTC.

J is TRBJ2-5 and V is TRBV6-1, with 11 nucleotides matching TRBD2. From germline, CDR1 is MNHNS and CDR2 SASEGT. The CDR3 consists of 15 residues. V lost 3 bases and J lost 4; bases outside the gene matches: 4. The CDR3 loop is CASSDLAGGRETQYF. In DNA form, the CDR3 reads TGTGCCAGCAGTGACCTAGCGGGAGGACGAGAGACCCAGTACTTC.

The gene calls are TRBV9 and TRBJ1-4; 9 nucleotides agree with TRBD1. V gave up 3 bases and J gave up 5 bases; unmatched junction bases: 5. CDR3 length: 15 residues. Looked up from germline, CDR1 is SGDLS and CDR2 is YYNGEE. This CDR3 is CASSALDRGNEKLFF. CDR3 DNA sequence: TGTGCCAGCAGCGCCCTGGACAGGGGCAATGAAAAACTGTTTTTT.

This clone has a single count. V is TRBV9 and J is TRBJ2-7; weak D call: TRBD2 (6 bases). Germline V gene sequence: CDR1 SGDLS, CDR2 YYNGEE. The CDR3 contains 14 residues. V was clipped by 2 bases and J by 2 bases, with 11 bases between them. The chain's CDR3 is CASSVEEGAYEQYF. CDR3 DNA sequence: TGTGCCAGCAGCGTCGAGGAGGGAGCCTACGAGCAGTACTTC.

The chain links TRBV28 to TRBJ2-6; TRBD1 matches at 8 bases. This CDR3 is 19 amino acids long. The trim removed 7 bases at V and 4 bases at J, leaving 18 bases unmatched. The germline V gene encodes CDR1 MDHEN and CDR2 SYDVKM. The CDR3 spells CASTANRGWVSEGANVLTF. CDR3 nucleotide sequence: TGTGCCAGCACTGCTAACAGGGGGTGGGTTTCGGAAGGGGCCAACGTCCTGACTTTC. Using reference TRBV28 and TRBJ2-6 for the parts outside the CDR3, the full variable domain is DVKVTQSSRYLVKRTGEKVFLECVQDMDHENMFWYRQDPGLGLRLIYFSYDVKMKEKGDIPEGYSVSREKKERFSLILESASTNQTSMYLCASTANRGWVSEGANVLTFGAGSRLTVL.

The genes are TRBV4-2 and TRBJ2-7, with a weak D call TRBD1 (5 bases). The CDR3 runs 17 residues. Germline CDR1 is LGHNA and CDR2 is YNFKEQ. V was clipped by 0 bases and J by 3 bases, with 18 bases between them. In nucleotides, the CDR3 is TGTGCCAGCAGCCAAGATCTGGGGCGGTCCCTATTCTACGAGCAGTACTTC. This codes for CASSQDLGRSLFYEQYF.

The J gene is TRBJ1-2, the V gene TRBV19, with TRBD1 matching 7 bases. This CDR3 contains 13 residues. J lost 4 bases, V lost 6 bases, and 5 bases had no gene match. Per germline, CDR1 LNHDA and CDR2 SQIVND (reference sequence). CDR3 region: CASSQQGTYGYTF. The CDR3 DNA reads TGTGCCAGTAGCCAACAGGGGACCTATGGCTACACCTTC.

The chain couples TRBV5-1 to TRBJ2-2; the D is unclear. CDR3 size: 15 residues. Trimming took 1 base from V and 0 from J, leaving 7 bases between them. Germline lookup yields CDR1 SGHRS and CDR2 YFSETQ. The CDR3: CASSLYQTNTGELFF. Written as DNA, the CDR3 is TGCGCCAGCAGCTTGTATCAGACGAACACCGGGGAGCTGTTTTTT.

This chain connects TRBV7-8 to TRBJ2-7, with 9 bases matching TRBD2. CDR1 and CDR2 (germline): SGHVS, FQNEAQ. V dropped 1 base and J dropped 4; count of bases not matched to a gene: 5. The CDR3 consists of 15 residues. CDR3 residues: CASSLEASGIYEQYF. The CDR3 DNA is TGTGCCAGCAGCTTAGAGGCTAGCGGGATTTACGAGCAGTACTTC.

The chain links TRBV7-9 to TRBJ2-7; no firm D call. The CDR3 runs 13 residues. Trimming took off 4 bases at V and 0 bases at J, with 7 bases between the two ends. In germline, CDR1 is SEHNR, CDR2 FQNEAQ (reference sequence). CDR3 in DNA: TGTGCCAGCAGCTCCGACAACTCCTACGAGCAGTACTTC. It encodes CASSSDNSYEQYF.

As to this clone: At one end the junction does not follow the germline gene, possibly because of a read error. This chain links TRBV7-7 with TRBJ2-5; 9 bases are shared with TRBD1. The CDR3 consists of 14 residues. Germline values: CDR1 SSHAT, CDR2 FNYEAQ (reference sequence). In DNA, the CDR3 is TGTGCTAGCAGCATGCCCGGGACAGGGGAGACCCAGTACTTC. The encoded protein is CASSMPGTGETQYF.

The V call is TRBV5-1, the J call TRBJ2-3, with TRBD1 matching 8 bases. Germline CDR1 and CDR2: SGHRS and YFSETQ. CDR3 length: 16 residues. V was pared by 4 bases and J by 6 bases, with 13 bases of the junction left unmatched. DNA of the CDR3: TGCGCCAGCAGCCCCGACGGCAGGGGGCGTCTCGATACGCAGTATTTT. This sequence encodes CASSPDGRGRLDTQYF.

The chain has TRBV5-1 and TRBJ2-6, with no clear D. The germline CDR1 and CDR2 sequences are SGHRS and YFSETQ. This CDR3 contains 17 residues. The V and J ends lost 2 bases and 0 bases respectively, with 12 bases between them. DNA of the CDR3: TGCGCCAGCAGCTTCGCTCCCCAGGACTCTGGGGCCAACGTCCTGACTTTC. Translating gives CASSFAPQDSGANVLTF. Variable domain in full (rest from reference TRBV5-1 and TRBJ2-6): KAGVTQTPRYLIKTRGQQVTLSCSPISGHRSVSWYQQTPGQGLQFLFEYFSETQRNKGNFPGRFSGRQFSNSRSEMNVSTLELGDSALYLCASSFAPQDSGANVLTFGAGSRLTVL.

V and J are TRBV5-1 and TRBJ2-1; 9 bases fit TRBD2. The CDR3 consists of 15 residues. CDR1 and CDR2 (germline): SGHRS, YFSETQ. The trim removed 4 bases at V and 7 bases at J, leaving 9 bases unmatched. The CDR3 DNA reads TGCGCCAGCAGCCTATCCGCGGGGGGGCCGAATGAGCAGTTCTTC. This encodes CASSLSAGGPNEQFF.

The chain links TRBV10-3 to TRBJ2-1; D is unclear. The CDR3 covers 15 residues. The V end lost 4 bases, the J end lost 0 bases, and 10 bases lay between the germline ends. Germline-derived CDR1 and CDR2 are ENHRY and SYGVKD. The CDR3 loop is CAISGDKSSYNEQFF. The CDR3 DNA sequence: TGTGCCATCAGTGGAGACAAAAGCTCCTACAATGAGCAGTTCTTC.